This TCR beta chain was captured by sequencing in a study of T cell repertoires and HLA-DP antigens. Overall study: Alloreactive CD4+ T cells targeted HLA-DP on transduced HeLa.

CDR3 length: 16 residues. Per the germline V gene, CDR1 is LGHNT and CDR2 is FRNRAP. Of note for this clone: Its specificity is not known. The junction shows a germline mismatch at one end, possibly a read error.

Amplification used primers for 54 TRBV and 13 TRBJ segments. Repertoires were generated with immunoSEQ multiplex PCR, while TCRdb's copy carries only in-frame clones and drops some. Among over 100,000 clones listed, approximately 92% were seen once. This chain joins TRBV12-5 and TRBJ1-2; D might be TRBD1 (5 bases). The sequenced sample was CD4+ T cells from PBMCs. The TCR sequence derives from a woman between 18 and 29 years old in good health and CMV-seronegative. As DNA, the CDR3 is TGTGCTAGTGGTAAAAACCAGGGCAGGATGAACTATGTCTACACCTTC. Residues: CASGKNQGRMNYVYTF.